The 26 T cell receptor beta chains presented below share a single source sample, sequenced in a study of blood T cell repertoires in COVID-19 (TCRdb year 2020). Library generation was performed with the immunoSEQ multiplex PCR assay. The table was pulled from immuneACCESS by TCRdb, which kept in-frame rearrangements only. Such tables lose some clones; where checked, under half of the loss comes from unresolved V genes, and the rest has no known cause. Counted in this sample were under 200,000 clones; 90% of them appeared once. Roughly 0.56% of the sample is taken by the ten largest. The sequenced sample consisted of peripheral blood. These receptors were taken from a man aged 50-60 years with acute or convalescent COVID-19.

This clone was seen only once. The J gene is TRBJ2-1, the V gene TRBV28; weak D call: TRBD2 (5 bases). Deletions cut 2 bases from V and 0 bases from J, with 8 bases between. The CDR3 is made up of 15 amino acids. Per germline, CDR1 MDHEN and CDR2 SYDVKM. The CDR3 DNA follows: TGTGCCAGCAGTTTACCCGAGGGCTCCTACAATGAGCAGTTCTTC. This sequence encodes CASSLPEGSYNEQFF.

The chain recombines TRBV7-9 with TRBJ2-3; the D is unclear. CDR1 and CDR2 (germline): SEHNR, FQNEAQ (reference sequence). V lost 6 bases to trimming and J lost 8 bases, with 12 bases between them. The CDR3 has 12 amino acids. CDR3 DNA sequence: TGTGCCAGCAGTCAGAGCGTCACTACGCAGTATTTT. Translated, it gives CASSQSVTTQYF.

This clone appeared a single time. V gene TRBV7-2 combines with J gene TRBJ2-3; unclear D gene. CDR1 and CDR2 from the germline V gene are SGHTA and FQGNSA. V dropped 1 base and J dropped 5 bases, with 7 bases sitting between them. The CDR3 spans 13 residues. DNA of the CDR3: TGTGCCAGCAGCTTAGTGAGGTTAGATACGCAGTATTTT. This sequence encodes CASSLVRLDTQYF.

This clone was observed a single time. V is TRBV27 and J is TRBJ2-3; D is perhaps TRBD2 (6 bases). This CDR3 region has 15 residues. Per the germline V gene, CDR1 is MNHEY and CDR2 is SMNVEV (reference sequence). Trimming pared 2 bases from V and 3 bases from J, leaving 12 bases between. The CDR3 loop is CASSLKGGETDTQYF. CDR3 bases: TGTGCCAGCAGTTTAAAGGGAGGAGAGACAGATACGCAGTATTTT.

The chain employs TRBV7-9 and TRBJ2-7; D is unresolved. V was cut by 1 base and J by 3 bases, with 25 bases left in between. The CDR3 consists of 19 residues. CDR1 SEHNR and CDR2 FQNEAQ come from the germline V gene (reference sequence). The CDR3 sequence is CASSLGSDDSGLSVYEQYV. The CDR3 DNA is TGTGCCAGCAGCTTAGGGTCAGACGACTCGGGTCTTTCCGTCTACGAGCAGTACGTC.

This chain uses TRBV7-2 with TRBJ1-6, with a tentative D call TRBD1 (5 bases). The germline V gene has CDR1 SGHTA and CDR2 FQGNSA. V lost 0 bases, J lost 7 bases, and 10 bases lay in between. This CDR3 spans 15 amino acids. CDR3 region: CASSLAAGKNSPLHF. CDR3 nucleotides: TGTGCCAGCAGCTTAGCGGCAGGGAAGAATTCACCCCTCCACTTT.

The V gene is TRBV18, the J gene TRBJ1-2; D is unresolved. Germline V gives CDR1 KGHSH, CDR2 LQKENI. This CDR3 region has 15 residues. V was shortened by 6 bases and J by 0 bases, with 14 bases between the two germline ends. DNA for the CDR3: TGTGCCAGCTCCCCGACGGGATATCCTAACTATGGCTACACCTTC. This sequence encodes CASSPTGYPNYGYTF.

The CDR3 DNA is TGTGCCAGTAGTCCGCGCCCGGGGGACGTCCTGACTTTC. Its protein product is CASSPRPGDVLTF. The rearrangement links TRBV19 to TRBJ2-6, with a tentative D call TRBD2 (6 bases). The germline V gene has CDR1 LNHDA and CDR2 SQIVND (reference sequence). Trimming removed 5 bases at V and 11 bases at J, with 13 bases between. The CDR3 spans 13 residues.

The chain links TRBV21-1 to TRBJ2-7; the D call TRBD2 from the table was never checked on the DNA. TRBV21-1 counts as a pseudogene. The CDR3 is 12 amino acids. The CDR3 sequence is CASSIINYEQYV. CDR3 in DNA: TGTGCCAGCAGCATAATAAACTACGAGCAGTACGTC.

The CDR3 bases are TGTGCCAGCAGCTTAGAGGTAGCGGGAGGGACAGATACGCAGTATTTT. Encoded protein: CASSLEVAGGTDTQYF. The chain carries TRBV7-2 and TRBJ2-3, with TRBD2 identical over 11 bases. This CDR3 has 16 amino acids. Trimming took 1 base from V and 3 from J; bases not matched to a gene: 3. CDR1 and CDR2 (germline): SGHTA, FQGNSA.

CDR3 loop: CASSPFGAGTDTQYF. In nucleotides, the CDR3 is TGTGCCAGCTCACCATTTGGGGCGGGCACAGATACGCAGTATTTT. The V gene is TRBV18, the J gene TRBJ2-3; a weak D match, TRBD1 (5 bases). The CDR3 consists of 15 residues. V was trimmed by 2 bases and J by 1 base, leaving 10 bases between them. The germline CDR1 and CDR2 sequences are KGHSH and LQKENI.

The gene calls are TRBV24-1 and TRBJ1-1; 9 bases align to TRBD1. V shed 4 bases and J 5 bases; nucleotides not matched to a gene: 10. This CDR3 comprises 16 residues. Germline V lookup: CDR1 KGHDR, CDR2 SFDVKD. CDR3: CATSDVPGQGRTEAFF. The CDR3 region has the DNA TGTGCCACCAGTGACGTCCCGGGACAGGGTCGGACTGAAGCTTTCTTT.

This rearrangement joins TRBV29-1 to TRBJ1-1; a possible D gene is TRBD1 (5 bases). Germline V gene sequence: CDR1 SQVTM, CDR2 ANQGSEA. V lost 8 bases, J lost 5 bases, and 18 bases lay in between. The CDR3 extends over 13 amino acids. DNA for the CDR3: TGCAGCTCCCAGGGAGGAGATGTGACTGAAGCTTTCTTT. This codes for CSSQGGDVTEAFF.

The count of this clone is one. The chain joins TRBV11-2 to TRBJ2-5; 12 bases fit TRBD2. The CDR3 sequence is 16 residues long. Germline assignment: CDR1 SGHAT and CDR2 FQNNGV. V dropped 3 bases and J dropped 7; count of bases not matched to a gene: 9. CDR3 DNA sequence: TGTGCCAGCAGCTTTTTCCTAGCGGGGGGGTCGGGGACCCAGTACTTC. This encodes CASSFFLAGGSGTQYF.

The count of this clone is one. The rearrangement joins TRBV28 to TRBJ2-5; 8 nucleotides line up with TRBD2. The CDR3 has 13 residues. Per the germline V gene, CDR1 is MDHEN and CDR2 is SYDVKM. With 7 bases clipped from V and 6 bases from J, the junction kept 7 bases outside the gene matches. The DNA of the CDR3 is TGTGCCAGCACCGGGACTAGTGAGAAGACCCAGTACTTC. Translated, it gives CASTGTSEKTQYF.

The V gene is TRBV9, the J gene TRBJ2-7; TRBD1 aligns across 9 bases. The germline V gene has CDR1 SGDLS and CDR2 YYNGEE. The J segment lost 3 bases and the V segment lost 3 bases, leaving 4 bases of the junction unmatched. The CDR3 is made up of 14 amino acids. CDR3 protein: CASSGRDRDYEQYF. The CDR3, as DNA: TGTGCCAGCAGCGGTCGGGACAGGGACTACGAGCAGTACTTC.

The chain recombines TRBV2 with TRBJ2-2; perhaps TRBD2 as D (5 bases). V lost 2 bases and J lost 1, with 11 bases in between. Germline V gives CDR1 SNHLY, CDR2 FYNNEI. The CDR3 is 16 residues long. CDR3 DNA: TGTGCCAGCAGTGAAATGGGAGTGGAGAACACCGGGGAGCTGTTTTTT. Its translation is CASSEMGVENTGELFF.

This chain links TRBV4-1 with TRBJ1-4; TRBD1 agrees at 9 bases. This CDR3 has 14 residues. Germline V gene lookup returns CDR1 MGHRA and CDR2 YSYEKL. The ends lost 6 bases at V and 6 bases at J; junction bases unmatched: 5. Written as DNA, the CDR3 is TGCGCCAGCAGGCCGGACAGGGGCTATGAAAAACTGTTTTTT. It is translated as CASRPDRGYEKLFF.

The chain combines TRBV21-1 with TRBJ1-1; the table's D call, TRBD1, was not checked against the DNA. TRBV21-1 is a recognized pseudogene. The CDR3 totals 14 residues. The CDR3 DNA reads as TGTGCCAGCAGCGCCAGGGTTGGGGACACTGAAGCTTTCTTT. Translation: CASSARVGDTEAFF.

This clone was recorded only once. The genes are TRBV9 and TRBJ2-3, with 7 bases that match TRBD1. The CDR3 has 17 residues. Unmatched junction bases numbered 9, after V lost 2 bases and J lost 0 bases. The germline CDR1 and CDR2 sequences are SGDLS and YYNGEE. In DNA, the CDR3 is TGTGCCAGCAGCGTCAGGGGGTCGGATTCTAGCACAGATACGCAGTATTTT. As protein: CASSVRGSDSSTDTQYF.

This clone has only one observation. The V and J genes are TRBV5-1 and TRBJ2-3; a weak D match, TRBD2 (6 bases). CDR3 size: 14 residues. The ends were cut back, 6 bases at V and 2 bases at J, with 13 bases in the middle. Germline CDR1 is SGHRS and CDR2 is YFSETQ. In DNA form, the CDR3 reads TGCGCCAGCACCCCTGGAGGGGACACAGATACGCAGTATTTT. Residues: CASTPGGDTDTQYF. Together with reference TRBV5-1 and TRBJ2-3, the CDR3 gives the full variable domain: KAGVTQTPRYLIKTRGQQVTLSCSPISGHRSVSWYQQTPGQGLQFLFEYFSETQRNKGNFPGRFSGRQFSNSRSEMNVSTLELGDSALYLCASTPGGDTDTQYFGPGTRLTVL.

The chain has TRBV4-1 and TRBJ1-4; D might be TRBD1 (5 bases). The CDR3 covers 14 residues. Germline assignment: CDR1 MGHRA and CDR2 YSYEKL. V lost 0 bases, J lost 10 bases, and 12 bases lay in between. Written as DNA, the CDR3 is TGCGCCAGCAGCCAAGATTACCGGGGGGGAAAACTGTTTTTT. Encoded protein: CASSQDYRGGKLFF.

The V call is TRBV7-8, the J call TRBJ2-7, with D perhaps matching TRBD1 (5 bases). V dropped 2 bases and J dropped 3 bases, with 11 bases sitting between them. CDR3 length: 14 residues. Germline loops: CDR1 SGHVS, CDR2 FQNEAQ. CDR3 region: CASSLHGAFYEQYF. As DNA, the CDR3 is TGTGCCAGCAGCTTACATGGGGCATTCTACGAGCAGTACTTC.

The chain uses TRBV27 and TRBJ2-7; 9 bases agree with TRBD1. The germline gives CDR1 MNHEY, CDR2 SMNVEV (reference sequence). The CDR3 has 15 residues. V was pared by 5 bases and J by 2 bases, with 7 bases of the junction left unmatched. CDR3 in amino acids: CASSPGTGLAYEQYF. The CDR3 nucleotides read TGTGCCAGCAGTCCGGGGACAGGGTTAGCCTACGAGCAGTACTTC.

The chain couples TRBV30 to TRBJ2-1, with 7 bases aligning to TRBD1. The CDR3 is 14 residues long. V shed 5 bases, J shed 2 bases, and the junction held 6 bases outside the gene matches. CDR1 GTSNPN and CDR2 SVGIG come from the germline V gene (reference sequence). For the CDR3, the DNA is TGTGCCTGGGGGAGACAGGGAACCTACAATGAGCAGTTCTTC. Amino acids: CAWGRQGTYNEQFF.

This chain joins TRBV28 and TRBJ2-5, with D tentatively TRBD1 (5 bases). Germline assignment: CDR1 MDHEN and CDR2 SYDVKM. V shed 2 bases and J shed 5 bases, with 9 bases lying between them. CDR3 size: 13 residues. For the CDR3, the DNA is TGTGCCAGCAGTTTAAGGGGATGGGAGACCCAGTACTTC. Protein: CASSLRGWETQYF. Supplemented by reference TRBV28 and TRBJ2-5, the full variable domain reads DVKVTQSSRYLVKRTGEKVFLECVQDMDHENMFWYRQDPGLGLRLIYFSYDVKMKEKGDIPEGYSVSREKKERFSLILESASTNQTSMYLCASSLRGWETQYFGPGTRLLVL.